Detailed here is one TCR beta chain. Its antigen is as yet unknown. TCRdb analysed the RT-PCR reads with MiXCR anew, one entry per CDR3 protein. The repertoire consists of roughly 23,000 distinct CDR3 sequences, with about three quarters occurring once and the leading ten covering about 5%. The entry originates in a study of yellow fever vaccine responses in identical twins. Study outcomes and limitations: The authors reported partly convergent, partly personalized vaccine responses in identical twins.

The CDR3 has 18 residues. Germline assignment: CDR1 SGHKS and CDR2 YYEKEE (reference sequence). The V and J ends lost 2 bases and 1 base respectively, with 22 bases between them. This sequence originates from a woman aged 18-29 years who received the yellow fever vaccine. The sample was T cells from blood (PBMCs), unsorted or a sorted subset (not recorded which), taken before or after yellow fever vaccination (not recorded which). The chain combines TRBV5-5 with TRBJ2-7; possibly TRBD1 or TRBD2 for D (6 bases each). CDR3 sequence (DNA): TGTGCCAGCAGCTTAGTCGGGGGAGCCAGGGGACTTTCCTACGAGCAGTACTTC. Its translation is CASSLVGGARGLSYEQYF.